The clone carrying this TCR beta chain was counted only a few times. As yet, its antigen is unknown. The data derive from a study of type 1 regulatory T cells. Whole-study context: An in vitro protocol generated T-allo10, a Tr1-enriched, alloantigen-specific CD4 T cell product.

V lost 3 bases and J lost 6, with 18 bases in between. CDR1 SGHRS and CDR2 YFSETQ come from the germline V gene. This CDR3 region has 16 residues. Whole-study results and caveats: Type 1 regulatory T cells had a more restricted TCR repertoire than non-type 1 regulatory T cells.

TCRdb independently ran MiXCR on the reads; one entry per CDR3 protein. This sample carries more than 60,000 distinct CDR3 sequences, 45% to 50% of them seen once, and the ten largest clones take around 2.1%. The sequence was obtained from a human donor in good health. The chain joins TRBV5-1 to TRBJ2-2; D gene ambiguous. The sample taken for sequencing was cultured non-Tr1 T cells, either the whole culture or a sorted T cell fraction (not recorded which). CDR3 coding DNA: TGCGCCAGCAGCTATACCCCCAACTCAAGGGCCGGGGAGCTGTTTTTT. This encodes CASSYTPNSRAGELFF.